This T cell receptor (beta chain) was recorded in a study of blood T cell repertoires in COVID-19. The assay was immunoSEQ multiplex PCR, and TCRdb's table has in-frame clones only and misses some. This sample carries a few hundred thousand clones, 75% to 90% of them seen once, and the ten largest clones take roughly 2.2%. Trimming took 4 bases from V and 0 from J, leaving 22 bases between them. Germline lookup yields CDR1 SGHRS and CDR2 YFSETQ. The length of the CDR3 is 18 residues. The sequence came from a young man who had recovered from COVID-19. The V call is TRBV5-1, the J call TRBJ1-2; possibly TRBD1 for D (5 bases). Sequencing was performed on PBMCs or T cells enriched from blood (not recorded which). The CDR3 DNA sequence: TGCGCCAGCAGCCCGACGTCCCGAGGGGAGGGTTCTAACTATGGCTACACCTTC. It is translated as CASSPTSRGEGSNYGYTF.